The next 25 T cell receptor beta chains were all read from a single sample in a study of blood T cell repertoires in COVID-19 (dated by TCRdb to 2020 to 2021). Libraries were made using the immunoSEQ multiplex PCR assay. This is the immuneACCESS table as TCRdb keeps it, with only in-frame sequences that have V and J called. A part of the clones is gone; compared with another copy, unresolved V genes explain less than half, and the rest is unexplained. The sample contains some 110,000 clones, approximately 90% of them found a single time. Jointly, the top ten make up less than 5% of the sample. Input material: peripheral blood. These receptors originate from a man aged 40-49 years with acute or convalescent COVID-19.

This chain connects TRBV27 to TRBJ1-1; 8 nucleotides agree with TRBD1. V shed 4 bases and J 4 bases; nucleotides not matched to a gene: 14. The CDR3 runs to 17 residues. The V gene's germline CDR1 is MNHEY and CDR2 SMNVEV (reference sequence). The CDR3 region is CASSSQGARLWGTEAFF. The CDR3, as DNA: TGTGCCAGCAGTTCTCAGGGGGCTAGGTTGTGGGGCACTGAAGCTTTCTTT.

The chain carries TRBV23-1 and TRBJ2-3; D remains unclear. TRBV23-1 is an ORF, and what it does is uncertain. Trimming shortened V by 0 bases and J by 2 bases, and 6 bases separated the two germline ends. The CDR3 loop spans 14 amino acids. CDR3 coding DNA: TGCGCCAGCAGTCAATCTCCTAACACAGATACGCAGTATTTT. Amino acid sequence: CASSQSPNTDTQYF.

V and J are TRBV5-1 and TRBJ2-7; D may be TRBD1 (5 bases). This CDR3 is 14 amino acids long. Looked up from germline, CDR1 is SGHRS and CDR2 is YFSETQ. V lost 1 base, J lost 3 bases, and 11 bases lay in between. In DNA, the CDR3 is TGCGCCAGCAGCTTGTTGGTGACAGACTACGAGCAGTACTTC. Amino acid sequence: CASSLLVTDYEQYF. The full variable domain, its missing parts supplied by reference TRBV5-1 and TRBJ2-7, is KAGVTQTPRYLIKTRGQQVTLSCSPISGHRSVSWYQQTPGQGLQFLFEYFSETQRNKGNFPGRFSGRQFSNSRSEMNVSTLELGDSALYLCASSLLVTDYEQYFGPGTRLTVT.

The rearrangement uses TRBV4-2 and TRBJ1-1, with a weak D call TRBD1 (6 bases). CDR1 is LGHNA and CDR2 is YNFKEQ in the germline V gene. The V end was cut by 3 bases, the J end by 6 bases, with 14 bases between. The CDR3 length is 14 residues. In nucleotides, the CDR3 is TGTGCCAGCAGCCAGAGGGAGGGGGAGGCTGAAGCTTTCTTT. It yields the protein CASSQREGEAEAFF.

V gene TRBV6-1 combines with J gene TRBJ1-2; TRBD1 aligns across 8 bases. Germline CDR1 MNHNS, CDR2 SASEGT. There are 15 residues in the CDR3. J was trimmed by 1 base and V by 1 base; bases with no gene match: 2. This CDR3 reads CASSEGTGINYGYTF. The CDR3 DNA sequence: TGTGCCAGCAGTGAAGGGACAGGGATTAACTATGGCTACACCTTC.

V and J are TRBV5-4 and TRBJ2-2, with D possibly TRBD2 on 5 matching bases. The germline V and J ends were trimmed by 3 bases and 5 bases, with 8 bases remaining between them. CDR1 SGHNT and CDR2 YYREEE come from the germline V gene (reference sequence). The length of the CDR3 is 13 residues. For the CDR3, the DNA is TGTGCCAGCAGCTCCCCGGGGACCGGGGAGCTGTTTTTT. It codes for CASSSPGTGELFF.

The genes are TRBV7-2 and TRBJ1-5; D is unclear. The CDR3 has 15 amino acids. Trimming pared 2 bases from V and 0 bases from J, leaving 8 bases between. Germline values: CDR1 SGHTA, CDR2 FQGNSA. CDR3 nucleotides: TGTGCCAGCAGCTTATCGAGCTATAGCAATCAGCCCCAGCATTTT. As protein: CASSLSSYSNQPQHF.

The rearrangement joins TRBV5-1 to TRBJ2-3; the D is unclear. Trimming removed 4 bases from V and 3 bases from J, with 12 bases in between. Germline CDR1 and CDR2: SGHRS and YFSETQ. The CDR3 is 14 amino acids. This CDR3 reads CASSRQEETDTQYF. In nucleotides, the CDR3 is TGCGCCAGCAGCCGACAAGAAGAGACAGATACGCAGTATTTT. Supplemented by reference TRBV5-1 and TRBJ2-3, the full variable domain reads KAGVTQTPRYLIKTRGQQVTLSCSPISGHRSVSWYQQTPGQGLQFLFEYFSETQRNKGNFPGRFSGRQFSNSRSEMNVSTLELGDSALYLCASSRQEETDTQYFGPGTRLTVL.

The chain recombines TRBV7-9 with TRBJ1-2; D gene ambiguous. Per germline, CDR1 SEHNR and CDR2 FQNEAQ (reference sequence). V lost 1 base, J lost 4 bases, and 10 bases lay in between. This CDR3 spans 14 amino acids. The CDR3 reads CASSLDTGFYGYTF. The CDR3 DNA sequence: TGTGCCAGCAGCTTAGATACGGGGTTCTATGGCTACACCTTC.

The rearrangement uses TRBV7-8 and TRBJ1-6; 9 nucleotides align to TRBD1. This CDR3 spans 16 amino acids. Trimming at V came to 4 bases and at J to 9 bases, leaving 10 bases not matched to a gene. From germline, CDR1 is SGHVS and CDR2 FQNEAQ. The CDR3: CASSYSPGQGGSPLHF. The CDR3 nucleotides read TGTGCCAGCAGCTATTCGCCGGGACAGGGCGGTTCACCCCTCCACTTT.

This chain links TRBV25-1 with TRBJ2-2; maybe TRBD1 (6 bases). Trimming removed 4 bases at V and 8 bases at J, with 14 bases between. The CDR3 length is 14 residues. Germline CDR1 reads MGHDK; CDR2 reads SYGVNS. Written as DNA, the CDR3 is TGTGCCAGCAGTGCCGGACAGTCCTCTGGGGAGCTGTTTTTT. It is translated as CASSAGQSSGELFF.

This chain connects TRBV7-9 to TRBJ2-1; the match to TRBD1 covers 11 bases. CDR3 length equals 15 residues. The trim removed 3 bases at V and 8 bases at J, leaving 6 bases unmatched. CDR1 SEHNR and CDR2 FQNEAQ come from the germline V gene (reference sequence). CDR3 nucleotide sequence: TGTGCCAGCAGCTTTGGACAGGGGGCGATGGATGAGCAGTTCTTC. Protein product: CASSFGQGAMDEQFF.

V and J are TRBV6-2 or TRBV6-3 and TRBJ2-3, with 8 bases matching TRBD1. The CDR3 spans 16 residues. With V trimmed by 5 bases and J by 6 bases, 13 bases remained unmatched. The germline V gene encodes CDR1 MNHEY and CDR2 SVGEGT. CDR3 residues: CASSRRPGGALDTQYF. CDR3 bases: TGTGCCAGCAGTCGTCGACCAGGGGGCGCGTTGGATACGCAGTATTTT.

V and J are TRBV6-1 and TRBJ1-1, with 9 nucleotides matching TRBD1. Germline V lookup: CDR1 MNHNS, CDR2 SASEGT. The CDR3 loop spans 15 amino acids. V trimming: 2 bases; J trimming: 1 base; junction bases outside the gene matches: 2. This CDR3 is CASSENRGPNTEAFF. The CDR3 DNA reads as TGTGCCAGCAGTGAAAACAGGGGGCCGAACACTGAAGCTTTCTTT.

V gene TRBV7-6 combines with J gene TRBJ2-5; TRBD1 is a possible D gene (5 bases). The germline gives CDR1 SGHVS, CDR2 FNYEAQ. Trimming removed 1 base at V and 6 bases at J, with 18 bases between. This CDR3 region has 16 residues. The CDR3 DNA sequence: TGTGCCAGCAGCTTAGTCGTCCAGGGAAATATGAAGACCCAGTACTTC. It specifies CASSLVVQGNMKTQYF. Full variable domain (remainder filled in from reference TRBV7-6 and TRBJ2-5): GAGVSQSPRYKVTKRGQDVALRCDPISGHVSLYWYRQALGQGPEFLTYFNYEAQQDKSGLPNDRFSAERPEGSISTLTIQRTEQRDSAMYRCASSLVVQGNMKTQYFGPGTRLLVL.

Only a few counts were recorded for this clone. The chain couples TRBV19 to TRBJ1-1; TRBD1 matches at 9 bases. The germline CDR1 and CDR2 sequences are LNHDA and SQIVND (reference sequence). V dropped 3 bases and J dropped 7; count of bases not matched to a gene: 9. This CDR3 spans 15 amino acids. CDR3 DNA: TGTGCCAGTAGTATCGGGGGACAGGGCCTCGGTGAAGCTTTCTTT. Its protein product is CASSIGGQGLGEAFF.

The rearrangement links TRBV6-5 to TRBJ1-1; 7 bases agree with TRBD1. Trimming removed 7 bases from V and 1 base from J; junction bases left unmatched: 3. This CDR3 contains 13 residues. In germline, CDR1 is MNHEY, CDR2 SVGAGI. CDR3 sequence reads: CASTRTGNTEAFF. The DNA for the CDR3 is TGTGCCAGCACCCGGACAGGGAACACTGAAGCTTTCTTT.

The V call is TRBV5-5, the J call TRBJ1-1, with D unclear. This CDR3 contains 15 residues. V lost 4 bases, J lost 6 bases, and 19 bases lay in between. CDR1 is SGHKS and CDR2 is YYEKEE in the germline V gene (reference sequence). CDR3 nucleotide sequence: TGTGCCAGCAGCCGGACTCAGGCGCGGATGTCTGAAGCTTTCTTT. Its translation: CASSRTQARMSEAFF.

The CDR3: CASSQTGTRNTIYF. The DNA for the CDR3 is TGTGCCAGCAGCCAGACAGGGACCCGAAACACCATATATTTT. The chain recombines TRBV7-2 with TRBJ1-3; 7 nucleotides agree with TRBD1. CDR3 size: 14 residues. Germline V CDR1 and CDR2: SGHTA, FQGNSA. Trimming took 5 bases from V and 5 from J; bases not matched to a gene: 6.

The V and J genes are TRBV5-8 and TRBJ1-5; weak D call: TRBD1 (5 bases). V gave up 0 bases and J gave up 4 bases, with 8 bases separating them. CDR3 size: 14 residues. Germline V gene data show CDR1 as SGHTS and CDR2 as YDEGEE. CDR3 sequence: CASSLGAGNQPQHF. CDR3 coding DNA: TGTGCCAGCAGCTTGGGGGCAGGGAATCAGCCCCAGCATTTT.

This chain joins TRBV5-4 and TRBJ2-1; D possibly corresponds to TRBD2 (6 bases). The CDR3 runs to 12 residues. Germline assignment: CDR1 SGHNT and CDR2 YYREEE (reference sequence). Trimming removed 2 bases from V and 10 bases from J, with 10 bases in between. The CDR3 nucleotides are TGTGCCAGCAGCTTACTAGCTTCCGAGCAGTTCTTC. Protein sequence: CASSLLASEQFF.

The CDR3 DNA is TGTGCCAGCAGCTCAATTCGGAGTAGTGGGGAGGCGCAGTATTTT. Amino acid sequence: CASSSIRSSGEAQYF. The rearrangement links TRBV7-9 to TRBJ2-3, with D possibly TRBD2 on 6 matching bases. The CDR3 is 15 residues long. CDR1 SEHNR and CDR2 FQNEAQ come from the germline V gene (reference sequence). The V gene lost 4 bases and the J gene lost 10 bases, with 21 bases spanning the gap.

The chain links TRBV5-1 to TRBJ1-4; weak D call: TRBD1 (6 bases). Trimming took off 4 bases at V and 8 bases at J, with 18 bases between the two ends. The CDR3 runs 15 residues. In germline, CDR1 is SGHRS, CDR2 YFSETQ. Here the CDR3 reads CASSQSTGLEEKLFF. CDR3 coding DNA: TGCGCCAGCAGCCAAAGCACAGGGTTGGAGGAAAAACTGTTTTTT.

This chain links TRBV6-2 or TRBV6-3 with TRBJ1-2; D might be TRBD1 (5 bases). The CDR3 has 15 residues. From germline, CDR1 is MNHEY and CDR2 SVGEGT. V was shortened by 2 bases and J by 2 bases, with 12 bases between the two germline ends. Written as DNA, the CDR3 is TGTGCCAGCAGTTACCTGCCGGGGGAGAACTATGGCTACACCTTC. Translation gives CASSYLPGENYGYTF.

The chain joins TRBV29-1 to TRBJ1-2; D is ambiguous. This CDR3 is 12 amino acids long. V was pared by 4 bases and J by 2 bases, with 8 bases between. The germline V gene encodes CDR1 SQVTM and CDR2 ANQGSEA. The CDR3 sequence: CSVAESNYGYTF. CDR3 bases: TGCAGCGTTGCAGAGAGCAACTATGGCTACACCTTC. The variable domain in full, with the rest retrieved from reference TRBV29-1 and TRBJ1-2, is SAVISQKPSRDICQRGTSLTIQCQVDSQVTMMFWYRQQPGQSLTLIATANQGSEATYESGFVIDKFPISRPNLTFSTLTVSNMSPEDSSIYLCSVAESNYGYTFGSGTRLTVV.